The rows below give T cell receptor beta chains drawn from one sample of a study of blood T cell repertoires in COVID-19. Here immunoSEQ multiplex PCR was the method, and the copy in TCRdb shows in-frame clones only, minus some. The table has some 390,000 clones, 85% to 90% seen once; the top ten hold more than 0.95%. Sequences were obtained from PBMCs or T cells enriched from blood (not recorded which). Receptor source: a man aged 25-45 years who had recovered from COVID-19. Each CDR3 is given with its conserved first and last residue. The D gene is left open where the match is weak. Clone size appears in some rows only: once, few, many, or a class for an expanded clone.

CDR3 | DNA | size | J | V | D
CASSQQTGGGYGYTF | TGCGCCAGCAGCCAACAGACAGGGGGCGGCTATGGCTACACCTTC | once | TRBJ1-2 | TRBV4-1 | TRBD1
CASSPPAGEKLFF | TGTGCCAGCTCCCCCCCCGCGGGGGAAAAACTGTTTTTT | NA | TRBJ1-4 | TRBV18 | NA
CASSYSGDYGYTF | TGTGCCAGCAGTTATTCAGGGGATTATGGCTACACCTTC | NA | TRBJ1-2 | TRBV6-5 | NA
CASSRSDGYTF | TGTGCCAGCAGTCGCTCGGATGGCTACACCTTC | NA | TRBJ1-2 | TRBV28 | NA
CASSLYPGQSTDTQYF | TGCGCCAGCAGCTTGTACCCGGGACAGAGCACAGATACGCAGTATTTT | once | TRBJ2-3 | TRBV5-1 | TRBD1
CASIPTGVHEQYF | TGTGCCAGCATACCTACAGGGGTCCACGAGCAGTACTTC | once | TRBJ2-7 | TRBV6-5 | TRBD1
CASSGQGYEQYF | TGTGCCAGTTCCGGACAGGGGTACGAGCAGTACTTC | NA | TRBJ2-7 | TRBV28 | TRBD1
CASSYTGDQPQHF | TGCGCCAGCAGCTATACAGGGGATCAGCCCCAGCATTTT | NA | TRBJ1-5 | TRBV5-1 | TRBD1
CAISGRPSSGTSDTDTQYF | TGTGCCATCAGTGGACGCCCCTCTTCCGGGACTAGCGACACAGATACGCAGTATTTT | NA | TRBJ2-3 | TRBV10-3 | TRBD2
CSVEGGQDTYEQYF | TGCAGCGTTGAAGGGGGACAGGATACCTACGAGCAGTACTTC | NA | TRBJ2-7 | TRBV29-1 | TRBD1
CASSLAGITNIQYF | TGCGCCAGCAGCTTGGCCGGTATAACAAACATTCAGTACTTC | NA | TRBJ2-4 | TRBV5-1 | NA
CASSLQGDYGYTF | TGTGCCAGCAGCTTGCAGGGCGACTATGGCTACACCTTC | NA | TRBJ1-2 | TRBV5-6 | NA